Each of the 17 T cell receptor beta chains below was sequenced from the same sample in a study of CD8+ T cells in alopecia areata. Extraction and reverse transcription of RNA yielded cDNA as the sequencing template. Sequenced by immunoSEQ multiplex PCR; TCRdb stores in-frame clones only, minus some. The sample lists roughly 120,000 clones; 53% were seen once. As for treatment: oral pan-JAK inhibitor, 5-10 mg twice daily. Source: CD4+ T cells sorted from blood, taken at week 4, from a patient treated with tofacitinib. The receptor source for this set is a human donor with alopecia areata.

In the case of this clone: Mismatch with germline at one junction end may stem from a read error. This sequence joins TRBV5-1 and TRBJ1-5, with D tentatively TRBD1 (6 bases). CDR1 and CDR2 (germline): SGHRS, YFSETQ. This CDR3 spans 13 amino acids. CDR3 sequence (DNA): TGCGCCAGCAGCTTAGGGGGTAATCGGCCCCAGCATTTT. Amino acid sequence: CASSLGGNRPQHF.

The chain has TRBV30 and TRBJ1-5; D ambiguous. V lost 3 bases and J lost 2, with 11 bases in between. CDR1 is GTSNPN and CDR2 is SVGIG in the germline V gene (reference sequence). This CDR3 has 14 residues. DNA of the CDR3: TGTGCCTGGAGCTTCAGTGGGGGCAATCAGCCCCAGCATTTT. Amino acid sequence: CAWSFSGGNQPQHF.

The J gene is TRBJ2-1, the V gene TRBV4-1; TRBD1 aligns across 9 bases. The CDR3 contains 18 residues. Germline V gene data show CDR1 as MGHRA and CDR2 as YSYEKL. With V trimmed by 6 bases and J by 0 bases, 12 bases remained unmatched. The CDR3 reads CASRNPGQGPISYNEQFF. The CDR3 region has the DNA TGCGCCAGCAGGAACCCGGGACAGGGCCCCATCTCCTACAATGAGCAGTTCTTC.

The genes are TRBV2 and TRBJ2-7; 10 positions agree with TRBD1. Germline V gene lookup returns CDR1 SNHLY and CDR2 FYNNEI. J was trimmed by 3 bases and V by 6 bases; bases with no gene match: 5. The CDR3 length is 14 residues. The CDR3 protein is CASSPGQGFYEQYF. In DNA, the CDR3 is TGTGCCAGCAGCCCGGGACAGGGGTTCTACGAGCAGTACTTC.

The chain links TRBV6-5 to TRBJ2-7; 8 bases map to TRBD2. Germline V CDR1 and CDR2: MNHEY, SVGAGI. Trimming took 0 bases from V and 9 from J; bases not matched to a gene: 4. This CDR3 is built from 13 residues. This chain's CDR3 is CASSYSGLAVQYF. The CDR3 DNA reads as TGTGCCAGCAGTTACTCAGGACTAGCTGTGCAGTACTTC.

This chain's CDR3 is CASSVEGNQPQHF. The CDR3, as DNA: TGTGCCAGCAGTGTGGAAGGGAATCAGCCCCAGCATTTT. The J gene is TRBJ1-5, the V gene TRBV2, with D unclear. Trimming took off 4 bases at V and 4 bases at J, with 8 bases between the two ends. Germline values: CDR1 SNHLY, CDR2 FYNNEI. The CDR3 contains 13 residues.

J is TRBJ2-1 and V is TRBV10-1, with 8 bases lining up with TRBD1. The CDR3 runs to 14 residues. Trimming removed 3 bases from V and 6 bases from J; junction bases left unmatched: 4. CDR1 and CDR2 (germline): WNHNN, SYGVQD (reference sequence). CDR3: CASSEQGGSNEQFF. The CDR3 DNA follows: TGCGCCAGCAGTGAACAGGGGGGCTCCAATGAGCAGTTCTTC.

The chain recombines TRBV5-1 with TRBJ1-1, with 7 positions matching TRBD1. The CDR3 covers 14 residues. Germline V CDR1 and CDR2: SGHRS, YFSETQ. J lost 1 base, V lost 3 bases, and 3 bases had no gene match. The CDR3 DNA reads as TGCGCCAGCAGCTCTCGACAGGGGAACACTGAAGCTTTCTTT. Encoded protein: CASSSRQGNTEAFF.

The rearrangement links TRBV5-6 to TRBJ2-2; D gene ambiguous. The V end lost 1 base, the J end lost 7 bases, and 2 bases lay between the germline ends. The CDR3 length is 11 residues. The germline gives CDR1 SGHDT, CDR2 YYEEEE. The CDR3 sequence: CASSLNGELFF. As DNA, the CDR3 is TGTGCCAGCAGCTTGAACGGGGAGCTGTTTTTT.

This clone came up a few times. The chain carries TRBV5-1 and TRBJ1-1; unclear D gene. Germline CDR1 reads SGHRS; CDR2 reads YFSETQ. The CDR3 spans 13 residues. Between the trimmed V and J ends, which lost 3 bases and 0 bases, there was a span of 6 bases. As DNA, the CDR3 is TGCGCCAGCAGCTACAAAATGAACACTGAAGCTTTCTTT. Amino acid sequence: CASSYKMNTEAFF. The whole variable domain, filled in from reference TRBV5-1 and TRBJ1-1, reads KAGVTQTPRYLIKTRGQQVTLSCSPISGHRSVSWYQQTPGQGLQFLFEYFSETQRNKGNFPGRFSGRQFSNSRSEMNVSTLELGDSALYLCASSYKMNTEAFFGQGTRLTVV.

The chain is built from TRBV29-1 and TRBJ2-3; D remains ambiguous. The CDR3 extends over 13 amino acids. Germline CDR1 SQVTM, CDR2 ANQGSEA. The V gene lost 4 bases and the J gene lost 2 bases, with 10 bases spanning the gap. The CDR3 region is CSVGATYTDTQYF. CDR3 nucleotides: TGCAGCGTTGGAGCAACCTACACAGATACGCAGTATTTT.

This rearrangement joins TRBV7-9 to TRBJ2-1, with a tentative D call TRBD2 (6 bases). The CDR3 has 14 residues. The germline V gene has CDR1 SEHNR and CDR2 FQNEAQ (reference sequence). The V and J ends lost 1 base and 9 bases respectively, with 13 bases between them. CDR3 DNA: TGTGCCAGCAGCTTAGGACTAGGGTTTAGTGAGCAGTTCTTC. It is translated as CASSLGLGFSEQFF.

This clone was counted between two and nine times. The V gene is TRBV29-1, the J gene TRBJ2-2; perhaps TRBD1 as D (7 bases). The V end was cut by 5 bases, the J end by 5 bases, with 15 bases between. Germline V gene sequence: CDR1 SQVTM, CDR2 ANQGSEA. The CDR3 has 14 residues. CDR3 nucleotide sequence: TGCAGCGTTCCGGAGACAGGGAGGACCGGGGAGCTGTTTTTT. Its protein is CSVPETGRTGELFF.

The CDR3 bases are TGCGCCAGCAGCATAGGACAGAACAATGAGCAGTTCTTC. Amino acids: CASSIGQNNEQFF. The rearrangement uses TRBV5-1 and TRBJ2-1; perhaps TRBD1 as D (6 bases). CDR3 length equals 13 residues. In germline, CDR1 is SGHRS, CDR2 YFSETQ. The V and J ends lost 4 bases and 5 bases respectively, with 10 bases between them.

The rearrangement uses TRBV2 and TRBJ2-7, with 8 positions matching TRBD2. CDR3 length: 13 residues. The V segment lost 6 bases and the J segment 6 bases; nucleotides outside the gene matches: 7. Germline assignment: CDR1 SNHLY and CDR2 FYNNEI. The DNA for the CDR3 is TGTGCCAGCAGCCGAAGCGGGGGTGGCGAGCAGTACTTC. This gives the protein CASSRSGGGEQYF.

This clone was counted a few times. The CDR3 sequence: CASSLRGTGNTDTQYF. As DNA, the CDR3 is TGTGCCAGCAGCTTACGGGGGACAGGTAACACAGATACGCAGTATTTT. The rearrangement links TRBV7-2 to TRBJ2-3, with 8 nucleotides matching TRBD1. This CDR3 is 16 amino acids long. Germline lookup yields CDR1 SGHTA and CDR2 FQGNSA. V shed 2 bases and J 2 bases; nucleotides not matched to a gene: 6.

The CDR3 sequence: CSVFDRALNYGYTF. DNA for the CDR3: TGCAGCGTCTTCGACAGGGCCCTTAACTATGGCTACACCTTC. The chain couples TRBV29-1 to TRBJ1-2; 7 bases are shared with TRBD1. J was trimmed by 1 base and V by 6 bases; bases with no gene match: 8. The CDR3 spans 14 residues. Looked up from germline, CDR1 is SQVTM and CDR2 is ANQGSEA.